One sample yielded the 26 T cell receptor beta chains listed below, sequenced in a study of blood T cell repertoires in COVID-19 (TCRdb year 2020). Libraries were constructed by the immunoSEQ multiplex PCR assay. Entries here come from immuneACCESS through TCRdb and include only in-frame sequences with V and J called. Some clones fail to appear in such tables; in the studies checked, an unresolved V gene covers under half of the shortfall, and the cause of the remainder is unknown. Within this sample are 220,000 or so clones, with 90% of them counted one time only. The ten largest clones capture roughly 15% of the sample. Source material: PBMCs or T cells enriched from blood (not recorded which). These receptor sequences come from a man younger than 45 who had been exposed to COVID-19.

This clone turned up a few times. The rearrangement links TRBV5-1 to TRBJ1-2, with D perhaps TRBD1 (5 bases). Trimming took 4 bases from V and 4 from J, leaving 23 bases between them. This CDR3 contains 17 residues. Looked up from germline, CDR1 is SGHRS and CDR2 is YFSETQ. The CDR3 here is CASSLQPGTTGSYGYTF. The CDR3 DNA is TGCGCCAGCAGCCTACAACCCGGGACTACCGGCAGCTATGGCTACACCTTC. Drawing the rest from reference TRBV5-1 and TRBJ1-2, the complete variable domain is KAGVTQTPRYLIKTRGQQVTLSCSPISGHRSVSWYQQTPGQGLQFLFEYFSETQRNKGNFPGRFSGRQFSNSRSEMNVSTLELGDSALYLCASSLQPGTTGSYGYTFGSGTRLTVV.

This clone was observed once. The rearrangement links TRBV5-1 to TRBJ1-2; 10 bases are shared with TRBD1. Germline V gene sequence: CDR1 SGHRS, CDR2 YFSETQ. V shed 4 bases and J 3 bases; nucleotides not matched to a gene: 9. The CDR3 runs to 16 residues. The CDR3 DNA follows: TGCGCCAGCAGCAAGGGAACGACAGGGGGCGACTATGGCTACACCTTC. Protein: CASSKGTTGGDYGYTF.

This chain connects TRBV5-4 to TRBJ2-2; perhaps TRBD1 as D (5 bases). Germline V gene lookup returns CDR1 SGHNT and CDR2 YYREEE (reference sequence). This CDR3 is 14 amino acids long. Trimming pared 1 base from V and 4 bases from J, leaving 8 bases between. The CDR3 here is CASSLKGVTGELFF. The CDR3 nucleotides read TGTGCCAGCAGCTTGAAAGGGGTCACCGGGGAGCTGTTTTTT.

The CDR3 region has the DNA TGTGCCAGCAGCGTGGCCGGTGTTGCGGATTCACCCCTCCACTTT. Its protein is CASSVAGVADSPLHF. The chain uses TRBV9 and TRBJ1-6; D gene uncertain. The CDR3 has 15 amino acids. Germline lookup yields CDR1 SGDLS and CDR2 YYNGEE. The V and J ends lost 2 bases and 8 bases respectively, with 14 bases between them.

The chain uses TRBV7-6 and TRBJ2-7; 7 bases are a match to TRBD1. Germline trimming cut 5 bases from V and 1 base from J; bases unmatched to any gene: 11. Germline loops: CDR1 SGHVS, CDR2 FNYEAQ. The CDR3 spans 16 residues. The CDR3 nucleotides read TGTGCCAGCAGCCCACTGGGACAGCCCAGATCCTACGAGCAGTACTTC. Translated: CASSPLGQPRSYEQYF.

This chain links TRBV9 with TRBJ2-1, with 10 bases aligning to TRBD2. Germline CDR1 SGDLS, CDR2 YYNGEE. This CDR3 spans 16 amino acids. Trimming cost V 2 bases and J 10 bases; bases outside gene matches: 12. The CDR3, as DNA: TGTGCCAGCAGCGTTGTTCTAGCGGGGGAGTTGCGGGAGCAGTTCTTC. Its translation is CASSVVLAGELREQFF.

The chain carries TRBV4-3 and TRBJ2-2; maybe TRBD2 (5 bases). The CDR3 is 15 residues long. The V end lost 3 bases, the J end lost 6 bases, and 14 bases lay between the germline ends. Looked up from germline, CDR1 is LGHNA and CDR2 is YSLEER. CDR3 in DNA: TGCGCCAGCAGCCATGTAGTCTGGGAGCCCGGGGAGCTGTTTTTT. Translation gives CASSHVVWEPGELFF.

The CDR3 nucleotides are TGTGCCAGCACCTTGAGGGGGACAGCCAATTCACCCCTCCACTTT. Encoded protein: CASTLRGTANSPLHF. V gene TRBV2 combines with J gene TRBJ1-6; 7 bases match TRBD1. Germline trimming cut 7 bases from V and 7 bases from J; bases unmatched to any gene: 10. From germline, CDR1 is SNHLY and CDR2 FYNNEI. The CDR3 consists of 15 residues.

CDR3 sequence (DNA): TGTGCCAGCAGTGAGACAGGGGGCTTTGGCTACACCTTC. Translation: CASSETGGFGYTF. The chain recombines TRBV6-1 with TRBJ1-2; 10 bases agree with TRBD1. This CDR3 comprises 13 residues. Per the germline V gene, CDR1 is MNHNS and CDR2 is SASEGT. The trim removed 3 bases at V and 7 bases at J, leaving 2 bases unmatched.

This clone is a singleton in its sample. This chain's CDR3 is CASSSRYMNTEAFF. The CDR3 nucleotides are TGTGCCAGCAGCTCCAGGTATATGAACACTGAAGCTTTCTTT. The chain couples TRBV6-5 to TRBJ1-1, with unresolved D. Germline V gene lookup returns CDR1 MNHEY and CDR2 SVGAGI. V lost 6 bases to trimming and J lost 0 bases, with 11 bases between them. There are 14 residues in the CDR3.

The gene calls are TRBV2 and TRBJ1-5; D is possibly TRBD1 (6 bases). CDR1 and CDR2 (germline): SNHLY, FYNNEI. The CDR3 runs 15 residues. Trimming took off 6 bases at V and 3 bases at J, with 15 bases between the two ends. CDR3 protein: CASSTQQGLNQPQHF. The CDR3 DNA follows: TGTGCCAGCAGCACACAACAGGGCCTCAATCAGCCCCAGCATTTT.

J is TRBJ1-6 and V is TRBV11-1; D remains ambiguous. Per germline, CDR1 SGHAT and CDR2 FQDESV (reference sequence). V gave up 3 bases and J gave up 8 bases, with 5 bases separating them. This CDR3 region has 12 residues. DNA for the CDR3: TGTGCCAGCAGCTTGAGGGATTCACCCCTCCACTTT. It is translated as CASSLRDSPLHF.

CDR3 region: CASSLGAIQEYNEQFF. The DNA of the CDR3 is TGTGCCAGCAGCTTGGGGGCCATACAGGAGTACAATGAGCAGTTCTTC. The V gene is TRBV5-4, the J gene TRBJ2-1, with D possibly TRBD1 on 5 matching bases. The CDR3 spans 16 residues. The V gene's germline CDR1 is SGHNT and CDR2 YYREEE (reference sequence). V gave up 0 bases and J gave up 4 bases, with 14 bases separating them.

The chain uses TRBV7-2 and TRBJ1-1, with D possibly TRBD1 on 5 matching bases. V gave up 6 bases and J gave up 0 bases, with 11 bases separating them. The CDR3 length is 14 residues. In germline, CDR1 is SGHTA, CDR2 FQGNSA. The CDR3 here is CASSPGPMNTEAFF. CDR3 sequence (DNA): TGTGCCAGCAGTCCAGGGCCGATGAACACTGAAGCTTTCTTT.

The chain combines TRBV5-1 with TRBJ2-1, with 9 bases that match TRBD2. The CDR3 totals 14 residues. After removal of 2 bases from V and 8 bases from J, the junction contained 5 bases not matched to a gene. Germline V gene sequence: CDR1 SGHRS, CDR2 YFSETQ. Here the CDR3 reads CASSLAGGKYEQFF. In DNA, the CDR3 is TGCGCCAGCAGCTTAGCGGGGGGAAAATATGAGCAGTTCTTC.

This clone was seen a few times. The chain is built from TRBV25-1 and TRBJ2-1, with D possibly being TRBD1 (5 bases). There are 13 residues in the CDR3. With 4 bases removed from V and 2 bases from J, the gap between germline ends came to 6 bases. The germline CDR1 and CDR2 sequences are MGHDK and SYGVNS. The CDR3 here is CASSVRAYNEQFF. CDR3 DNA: TGTGCCAGCAGTGTCAGGGCCTACAATGAGCAGTTCTTC.

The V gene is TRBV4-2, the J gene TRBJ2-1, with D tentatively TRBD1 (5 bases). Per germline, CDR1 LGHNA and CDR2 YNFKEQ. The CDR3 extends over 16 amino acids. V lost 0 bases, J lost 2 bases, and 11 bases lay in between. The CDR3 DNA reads TGTGCCAGCAGCCAAGATTCGGAACAGGCCTACAATGAGCAGTTCTTC. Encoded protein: CASSQDSEQAYNEQFF.

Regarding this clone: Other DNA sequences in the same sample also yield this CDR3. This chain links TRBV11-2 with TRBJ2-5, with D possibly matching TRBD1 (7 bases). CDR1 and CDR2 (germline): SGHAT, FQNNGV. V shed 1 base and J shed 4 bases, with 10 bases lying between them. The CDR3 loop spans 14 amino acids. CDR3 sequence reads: CASSLGQGGETQYF. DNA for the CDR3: TGTGCCAGCAGCTTAGGCCAGGGGGGAGAGACCCAGTACTTC.

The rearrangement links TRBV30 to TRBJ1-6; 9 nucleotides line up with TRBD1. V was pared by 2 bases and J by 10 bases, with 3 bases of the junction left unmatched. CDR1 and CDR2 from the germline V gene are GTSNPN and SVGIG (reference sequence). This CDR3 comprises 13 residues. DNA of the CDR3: TGTGCCTGGAGTTCACAGGGGGCATCACCCCTCCACTTT. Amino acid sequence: CAWSSQGASPLHF. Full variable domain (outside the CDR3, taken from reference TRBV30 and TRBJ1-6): SQTIHQWPATLVQPVGSPLSLECTVEGTSNPNLYWYRQAAGRGLQLLFYSVGIGQISSEVPQNLSASRPQDRQFILSSKKLLLSDSGFYLCAWSSQGASPLHFGNGTRLTVT.

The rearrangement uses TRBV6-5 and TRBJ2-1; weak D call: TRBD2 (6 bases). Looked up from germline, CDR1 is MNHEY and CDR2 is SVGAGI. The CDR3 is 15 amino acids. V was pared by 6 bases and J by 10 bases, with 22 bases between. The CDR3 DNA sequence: TGTGCCAGCAGCCCCCCCGCGGGACTTGTGCGGGAGCAGTTCTTC. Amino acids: CASSPPAGLVREQFF.

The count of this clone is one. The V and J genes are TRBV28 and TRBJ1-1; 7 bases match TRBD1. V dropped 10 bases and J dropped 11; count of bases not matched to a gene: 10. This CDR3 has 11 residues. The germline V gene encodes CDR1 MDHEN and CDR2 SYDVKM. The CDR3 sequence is CATRQQGVAFF. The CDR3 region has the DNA TGTGCCACCCGCCAGCAGGGGGTTGCTTTCTTT.

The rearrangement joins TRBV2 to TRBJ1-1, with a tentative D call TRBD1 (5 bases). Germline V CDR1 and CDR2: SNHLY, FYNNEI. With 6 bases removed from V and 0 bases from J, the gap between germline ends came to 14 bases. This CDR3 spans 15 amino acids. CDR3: CASRGVLIMNTEAFF. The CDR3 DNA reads TGTGCCAGCAGAGGGGTACTGATCATGAACACTGAAGCTTTCTTT.

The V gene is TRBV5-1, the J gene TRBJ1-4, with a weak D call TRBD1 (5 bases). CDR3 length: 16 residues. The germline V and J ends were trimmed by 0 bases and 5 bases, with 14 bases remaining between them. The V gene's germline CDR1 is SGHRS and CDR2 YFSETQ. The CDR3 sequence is CASSLVGGMTNEKLFF. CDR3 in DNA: TGCGCCAGCAGCTTGGTCGGGGGTATGACAAATGAAAAACTGTTTTTT.

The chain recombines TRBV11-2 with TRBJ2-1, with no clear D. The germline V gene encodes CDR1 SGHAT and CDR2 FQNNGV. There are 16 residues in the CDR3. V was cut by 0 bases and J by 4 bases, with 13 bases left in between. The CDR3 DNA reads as TGTGCCAGCAGCTTAGATATAGGTGGAGAGTACAATGAGCAGTTCTTC. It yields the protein CASSLDIGGEYNEQFF.

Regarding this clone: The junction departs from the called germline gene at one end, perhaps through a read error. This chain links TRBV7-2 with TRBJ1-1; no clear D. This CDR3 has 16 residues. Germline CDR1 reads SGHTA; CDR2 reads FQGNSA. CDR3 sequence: CASSLIMGVRNAEAFF. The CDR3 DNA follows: TGTGCCAGCAGCTTAATCATGGGAGTACGGAACGCTGAAGCTTTCTTT.

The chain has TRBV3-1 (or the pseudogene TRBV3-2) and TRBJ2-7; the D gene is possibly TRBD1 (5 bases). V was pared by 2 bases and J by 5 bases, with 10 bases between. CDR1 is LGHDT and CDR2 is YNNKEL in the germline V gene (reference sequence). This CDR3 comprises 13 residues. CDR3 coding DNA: TGTGCCAGCAGCCAAATCCAGGGCCACGAGCAGTACTTC. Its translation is CASSQIQGHEQYF.